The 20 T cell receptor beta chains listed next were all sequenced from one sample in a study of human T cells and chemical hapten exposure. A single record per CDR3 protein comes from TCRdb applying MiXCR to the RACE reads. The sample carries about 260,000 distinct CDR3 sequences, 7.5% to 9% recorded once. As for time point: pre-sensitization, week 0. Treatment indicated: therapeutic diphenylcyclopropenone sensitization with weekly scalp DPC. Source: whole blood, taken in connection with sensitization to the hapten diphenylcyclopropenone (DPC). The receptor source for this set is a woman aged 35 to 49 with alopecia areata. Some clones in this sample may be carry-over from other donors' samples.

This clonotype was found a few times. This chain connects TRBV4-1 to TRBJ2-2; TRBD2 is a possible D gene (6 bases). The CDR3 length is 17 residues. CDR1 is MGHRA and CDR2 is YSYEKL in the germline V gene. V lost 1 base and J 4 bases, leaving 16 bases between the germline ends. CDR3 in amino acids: CASSQGKGLSGTGELFF. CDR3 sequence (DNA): TGCGCCAGCAGCCAAGGGAAGGGGCTTAGCGGCACCGGGGAGCTGTTTTTT.

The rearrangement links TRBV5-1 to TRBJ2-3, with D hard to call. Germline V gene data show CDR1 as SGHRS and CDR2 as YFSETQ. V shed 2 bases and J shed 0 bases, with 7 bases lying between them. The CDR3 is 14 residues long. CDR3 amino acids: CASSFGPSTDTQYF. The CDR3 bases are TGCGCCAGCAGCTTCGGACCCAGCACAGATACGCAGTATTTT.

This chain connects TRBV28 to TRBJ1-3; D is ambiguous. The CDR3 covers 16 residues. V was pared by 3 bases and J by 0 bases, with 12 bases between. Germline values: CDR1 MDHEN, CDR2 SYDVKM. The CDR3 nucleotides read TGTGCCAGCAGTTTTGGCCGGAGTCTCTCTGGAAACACCATATATTTT. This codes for CASSFGRSLSGNTIYF.

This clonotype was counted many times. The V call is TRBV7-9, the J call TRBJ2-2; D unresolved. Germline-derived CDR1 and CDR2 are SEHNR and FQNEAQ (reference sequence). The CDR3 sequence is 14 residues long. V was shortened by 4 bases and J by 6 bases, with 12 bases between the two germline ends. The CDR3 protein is CASSSDGFAGELFF. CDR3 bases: TGTGCCAGCAGCTCGGACGGATTTGCCGGGGAGCTGTTTTTT.

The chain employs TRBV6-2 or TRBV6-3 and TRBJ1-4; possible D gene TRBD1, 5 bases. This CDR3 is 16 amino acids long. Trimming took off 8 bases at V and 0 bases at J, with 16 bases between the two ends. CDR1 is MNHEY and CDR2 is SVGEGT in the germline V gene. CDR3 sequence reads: CASPQGSNTTNEKLFF. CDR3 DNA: TGTGCCAGCCCCCAGGGATCCAATACAACTAATGAAAAACTGTTTTTT.

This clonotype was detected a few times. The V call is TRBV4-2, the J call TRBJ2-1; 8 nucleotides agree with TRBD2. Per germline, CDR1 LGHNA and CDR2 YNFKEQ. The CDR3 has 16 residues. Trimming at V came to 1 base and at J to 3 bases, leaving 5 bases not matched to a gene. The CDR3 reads CASSQALAGGYNEQFF. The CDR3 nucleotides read TGTGCCAGCAGCCAAGCCCTAGCGGGTGGCTACAATGAGCAGTTCTTC.

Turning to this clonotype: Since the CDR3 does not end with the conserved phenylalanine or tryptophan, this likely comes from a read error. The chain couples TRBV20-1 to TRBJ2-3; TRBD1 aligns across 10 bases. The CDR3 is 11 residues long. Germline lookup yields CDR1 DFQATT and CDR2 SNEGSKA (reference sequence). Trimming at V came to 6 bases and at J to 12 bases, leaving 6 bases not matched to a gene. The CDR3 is CSAHDRGLQYS. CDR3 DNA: TGCAGTGCCCACGACAGGGGGCTTCAGTATTCT.

The CDR3 is CASSTNGLADTDTQYF. The CDR3 DNA reads as TGTGCCAGCAGTACTAACGGACTAGCGGACACAGATACGCAGTATTTT. The chain recombines TRBV6-1 with TRBJ2-3; 10 bases agree with TRBD2. From germline, CDR1 is MNHNS and CDR2 SASEGT. CDR3 length equals 16 residues. The J segment lost 2 bases and the V segment lost 5 bases, leaving 7 bases of the junction unmatched.

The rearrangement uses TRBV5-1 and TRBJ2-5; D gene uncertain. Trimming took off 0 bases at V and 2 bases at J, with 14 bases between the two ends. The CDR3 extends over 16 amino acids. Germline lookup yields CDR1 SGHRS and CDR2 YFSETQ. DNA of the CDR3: TGCGCCAGCAGCTTGGCGAGCTCACCAATTCAAGAGACCCAGTACTTC. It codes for CASSLASSPIQETQYF.

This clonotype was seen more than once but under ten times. The CDR3 region is CASSLFQDTQYF. CDR3 nucleotides: TGTGCCAGCAGCTTATTCCAAGATACGCAGTATTTT. This chain connects TRBV7-2 to TRBJ2-3; D remains ambiguous. CDR1 and CDR2 (germline): SGHTA, FQGNSA. The CDR3 length is 12 residues. Trimming took 2 bases from V and 5 from J, leaving 5 bases between them.

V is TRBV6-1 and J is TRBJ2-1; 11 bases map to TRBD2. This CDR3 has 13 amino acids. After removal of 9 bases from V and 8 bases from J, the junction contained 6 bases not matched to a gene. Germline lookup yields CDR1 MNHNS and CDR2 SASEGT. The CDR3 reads CASSGRAKDEQFF. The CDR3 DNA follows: TGTGCCAGTAGCGGGAGGGCGAAGGATGAGCAGTTCTTC.

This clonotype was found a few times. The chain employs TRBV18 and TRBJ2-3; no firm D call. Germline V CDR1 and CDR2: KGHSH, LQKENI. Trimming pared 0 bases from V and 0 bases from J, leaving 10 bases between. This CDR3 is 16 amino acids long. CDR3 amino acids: CASSPPGGTSTDTQYF. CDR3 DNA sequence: TGTGCCAGCTCACCACCCGGCGGCACTAGCACAGATACGCAGTATTTT.

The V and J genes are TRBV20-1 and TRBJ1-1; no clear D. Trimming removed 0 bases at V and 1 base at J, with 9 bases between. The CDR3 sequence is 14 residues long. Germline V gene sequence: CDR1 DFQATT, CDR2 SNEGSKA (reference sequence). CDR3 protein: CSARDARQNTEAFF. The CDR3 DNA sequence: TGCAGTGCTAGAGATGCTCGACAGAACACTGAAGCTTTCTTT.

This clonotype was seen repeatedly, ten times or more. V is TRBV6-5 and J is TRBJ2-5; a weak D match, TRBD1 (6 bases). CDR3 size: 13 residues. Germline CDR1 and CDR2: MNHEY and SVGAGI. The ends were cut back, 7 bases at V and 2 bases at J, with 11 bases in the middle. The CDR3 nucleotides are TGTGCCAGCACCCGGACAGAGCAAGAGACCCAGTACTTC. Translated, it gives CASTRTEQETQYF.

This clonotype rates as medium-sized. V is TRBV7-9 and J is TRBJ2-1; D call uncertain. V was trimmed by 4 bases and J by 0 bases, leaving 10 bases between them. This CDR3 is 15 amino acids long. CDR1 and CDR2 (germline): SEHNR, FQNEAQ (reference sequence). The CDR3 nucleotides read TGTGCCAGCAGCTCGCGTCAGAGCTCCTACAATGAGCAGTTCTTC. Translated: CASSSRQSSYNEQFF. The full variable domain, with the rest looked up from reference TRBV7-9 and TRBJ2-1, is DTGVSQNPRHKITKRGQNVTFRCDPISEHNRLYWYRQTLGQGPEFLTYFQNEAQLEKSRLLSDRFSAERPKGSFSTLEIQRTEQGDSAMYLCASSSRQSSYNEQFFGPGTRLTVL.

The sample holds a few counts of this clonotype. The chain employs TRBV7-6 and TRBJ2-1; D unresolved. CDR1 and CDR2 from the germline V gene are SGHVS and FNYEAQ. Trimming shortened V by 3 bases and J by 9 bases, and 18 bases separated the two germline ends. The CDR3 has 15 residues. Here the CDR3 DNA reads TGTGCCAGCAGCTTGGCCAACTCGGGCGGCCTTGAGCAGTTCTTC. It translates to CASSLANSGGLEQFF.

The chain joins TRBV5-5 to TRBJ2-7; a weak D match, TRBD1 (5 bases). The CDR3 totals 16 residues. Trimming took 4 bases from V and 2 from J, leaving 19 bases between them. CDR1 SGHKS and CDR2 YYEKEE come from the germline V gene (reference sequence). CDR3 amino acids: CASSKGTDSAPYEQYF. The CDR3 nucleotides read TGTGCCAGCAGCAAAGGTACTGACAGCGCACCCTACGAGCAGTACTTC.

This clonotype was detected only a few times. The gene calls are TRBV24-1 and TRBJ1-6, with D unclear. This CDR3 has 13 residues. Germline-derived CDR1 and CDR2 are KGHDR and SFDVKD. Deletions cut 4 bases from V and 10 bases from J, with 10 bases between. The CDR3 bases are TGTGCCACCAGTGAATCAGTGGGATCACCCCTCCACTTT. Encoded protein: CATSESVGSPLHF.

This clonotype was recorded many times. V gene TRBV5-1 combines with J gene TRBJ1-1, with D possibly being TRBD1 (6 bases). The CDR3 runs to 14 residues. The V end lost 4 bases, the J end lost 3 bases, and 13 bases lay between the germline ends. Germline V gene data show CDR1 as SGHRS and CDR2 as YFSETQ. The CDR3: CASSLFPGDTEAFF. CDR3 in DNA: TGCGCCAGCAGCCTATTTCCAGGGGACACTGAAGCTTTCTTT.

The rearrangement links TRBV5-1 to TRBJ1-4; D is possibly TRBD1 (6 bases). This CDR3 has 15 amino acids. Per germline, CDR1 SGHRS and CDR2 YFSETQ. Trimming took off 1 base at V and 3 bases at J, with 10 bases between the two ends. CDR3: CASSLSTGSNEKLFF. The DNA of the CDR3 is TGCGCCAGCAGCTTGTCGACAGGTTCTAATGAAAAACTGTTTTTT.